The clone carrying this TCR beta chain was counted only a few times. TCRdb's copy holds only in-frame clones and misses some; the assay was immunoSEQ multiplex PCR. The table lists roughly 100,000 clones, 80% to 90% of them singletons. The sample originates from a study of T cell clones after liver transplantation. This clonotype was obtained from a human patient who received a liver transplant. These T cells may partly come from the graft donor. The specimen was CD4+ T cells from blood, collected approximately 50 months after liver transplant.

CDR3 sequence reads: CASSSLQDTGELFF. CDR3 sequence (DNA): TGTGCCAGCAGCTCACTTCAGGACACCGGGGAGCTGTTTTTT. The chain carries TRBV11-3 and TRBJ2-2, with D unclear. Trimming left V 4 bases short and J 3 bases short, with 9 bases between. The CDR3 has 14 amino acids. Germline CDR1 reads SGHNT; CDR2 reads YENEEA. Supplemented by reference TRBV11-3 and TRBJ2-2, the full variable domain reads EAGVVQSPRYKIIEKKQPVAFWCNPISGHNTLYWYLQNLGQGPELLIRYENEEAVDDSQLPKDRFSAERLKGVDSTLKIQPAELGDSAVYLCASSSLQDTGELFFGEGSRLTVL.